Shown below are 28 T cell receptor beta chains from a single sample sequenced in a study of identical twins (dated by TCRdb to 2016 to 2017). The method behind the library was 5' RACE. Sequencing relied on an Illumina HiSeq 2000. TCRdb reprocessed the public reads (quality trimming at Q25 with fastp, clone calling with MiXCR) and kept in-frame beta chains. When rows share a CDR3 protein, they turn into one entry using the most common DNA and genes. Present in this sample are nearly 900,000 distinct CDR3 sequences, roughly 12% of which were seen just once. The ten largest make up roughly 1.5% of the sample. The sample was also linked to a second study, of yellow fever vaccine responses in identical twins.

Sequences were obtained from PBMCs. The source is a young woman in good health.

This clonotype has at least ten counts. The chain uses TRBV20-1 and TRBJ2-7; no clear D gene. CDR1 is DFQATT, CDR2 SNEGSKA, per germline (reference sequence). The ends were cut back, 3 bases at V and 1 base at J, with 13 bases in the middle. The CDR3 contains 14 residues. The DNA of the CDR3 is TGCAGTGCTAGTCCAGGTCTCCCTTCCTACGAGCAGTACTTC. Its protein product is CSASPGLPSYEQYF.

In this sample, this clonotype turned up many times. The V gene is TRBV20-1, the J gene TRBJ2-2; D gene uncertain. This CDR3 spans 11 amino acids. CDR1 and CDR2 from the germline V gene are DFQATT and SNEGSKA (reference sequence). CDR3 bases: TGCAGCTTTGAGACCGGAGGGGAGCTGTTTTTT. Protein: CSFETGGELFF.

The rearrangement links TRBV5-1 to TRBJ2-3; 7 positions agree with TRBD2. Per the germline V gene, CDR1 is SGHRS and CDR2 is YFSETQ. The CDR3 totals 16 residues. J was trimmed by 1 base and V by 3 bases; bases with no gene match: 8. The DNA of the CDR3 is TGCGCCAGCAGCTCGGCGGCGGGAGTGGGCACAGATACGCAGTATTTT. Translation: CASSSAAGVGTDTQYF.

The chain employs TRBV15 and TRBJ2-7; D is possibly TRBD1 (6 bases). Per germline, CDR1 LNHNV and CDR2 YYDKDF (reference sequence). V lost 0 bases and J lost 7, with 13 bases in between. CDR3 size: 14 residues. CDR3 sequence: CATSRDRTGYEQYV. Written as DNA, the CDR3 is TGTGCCACCAGCAGAGATCGTACAGGGTATGAGCAGTACGTC.

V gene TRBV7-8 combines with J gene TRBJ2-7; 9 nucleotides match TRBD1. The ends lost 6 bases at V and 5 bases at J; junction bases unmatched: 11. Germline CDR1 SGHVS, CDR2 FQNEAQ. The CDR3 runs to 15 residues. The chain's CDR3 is CASRTTGTGRNEQYF. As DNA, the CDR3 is TGTGCCAGCAGAACTACCGGGACAGGGAGGAACGAGCAGTACTTC. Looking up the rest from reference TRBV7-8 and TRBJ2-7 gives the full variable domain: GAGVSQSPRYKVAKRGQDVALRCDPISGHVSLFWYQQALGQGPEFLTYFQNEAQLDKSGLPSDRFFAERPEGSVSTLKIQRTQQEDSAVYLCASRTTGTGRNEQYFGPGTRLTVT.

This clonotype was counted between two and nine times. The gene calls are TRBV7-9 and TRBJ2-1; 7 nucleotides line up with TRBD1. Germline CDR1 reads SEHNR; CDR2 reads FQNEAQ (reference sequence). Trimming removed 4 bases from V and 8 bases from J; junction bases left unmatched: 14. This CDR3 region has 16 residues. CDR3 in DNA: TGTGCCAGCAGCTCAACAGGGGTTCAGGGTGACCATGAGCAGTTCTTC. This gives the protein CASSSTGVQGDHEQFF.

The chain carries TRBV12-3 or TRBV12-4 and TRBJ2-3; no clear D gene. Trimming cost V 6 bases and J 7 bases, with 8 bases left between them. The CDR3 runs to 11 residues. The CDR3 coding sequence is TGTGCCAGCAGCGAACGGAATACGCAGTATTTT. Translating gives CASSERNTQYF.

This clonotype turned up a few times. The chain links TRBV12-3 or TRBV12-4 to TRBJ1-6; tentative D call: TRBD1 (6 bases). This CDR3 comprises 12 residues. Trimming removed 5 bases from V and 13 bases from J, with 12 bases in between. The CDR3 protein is CASSLTGLPLHF. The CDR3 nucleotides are TGTGCCAGCAGTCTGACAGGACTCCCCCTCCACTTT.

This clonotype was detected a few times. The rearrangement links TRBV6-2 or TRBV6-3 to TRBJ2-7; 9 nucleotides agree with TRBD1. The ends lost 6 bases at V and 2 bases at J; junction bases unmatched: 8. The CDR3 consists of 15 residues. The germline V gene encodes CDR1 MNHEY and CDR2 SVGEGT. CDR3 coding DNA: TGTGCCAGCAGCCCCGATAACAGGGGGCCCTACGAGCAGTACTTC. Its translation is CASSPDNRGPYEQYF.

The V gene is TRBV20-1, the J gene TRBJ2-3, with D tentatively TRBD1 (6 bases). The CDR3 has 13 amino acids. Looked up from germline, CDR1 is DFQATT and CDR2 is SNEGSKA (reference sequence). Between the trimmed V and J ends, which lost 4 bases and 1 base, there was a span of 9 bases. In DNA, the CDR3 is TGCAGTGCTATGGACAGAGGCACAGATACGCAGTATTTT. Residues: CSAMDRGTDTQYF.

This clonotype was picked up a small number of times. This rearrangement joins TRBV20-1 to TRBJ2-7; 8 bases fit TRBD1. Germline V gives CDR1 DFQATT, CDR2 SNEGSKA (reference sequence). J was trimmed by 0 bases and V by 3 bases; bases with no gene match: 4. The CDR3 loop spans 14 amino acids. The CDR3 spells CSASQGTGSYEQYF. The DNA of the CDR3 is TGCAGTGCTAGTCAGGGGACAGGCTCCTACGAGCAGTACTTC.

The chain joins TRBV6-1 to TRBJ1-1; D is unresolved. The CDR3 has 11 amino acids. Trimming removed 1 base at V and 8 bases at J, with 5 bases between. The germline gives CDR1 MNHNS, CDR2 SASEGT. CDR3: CASSEGMEAFF. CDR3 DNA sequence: TGTGCCAGCAGTGAAGGCATGGAAGCTTTCTTT.

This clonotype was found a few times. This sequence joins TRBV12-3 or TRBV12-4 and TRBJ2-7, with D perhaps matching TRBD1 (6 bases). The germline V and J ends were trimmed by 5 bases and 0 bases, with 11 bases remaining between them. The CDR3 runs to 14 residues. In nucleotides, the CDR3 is TGTGCCAGCAGTCGACAGGTCGACTCCTACGAGCAGTACTTC. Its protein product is CASSRQVDSYEQYF.

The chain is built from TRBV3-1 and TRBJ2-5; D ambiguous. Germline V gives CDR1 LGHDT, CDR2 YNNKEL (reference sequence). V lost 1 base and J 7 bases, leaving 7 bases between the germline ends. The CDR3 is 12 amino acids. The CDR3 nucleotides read TGTGCCAGCAGCCAAGGTACCGGGACCCAGTACTTC. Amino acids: CASSQGTGTQYF.

The DNA for the CDR3 is TGTGCCAGCAGCTGGGACAGGCTTACCTACGAGCAGTACTTC. Translation: CASSWDRLTYEQYF. This chain uses TRBV7-9 with TRBJ2-7, with TRBD1 matching 8 bases. The V gene end was trimmed by 4 bases and the J gene end by 2 bases; junction bases not matched to a gene: 4. This CDR3 is 14 amino acids long. Germline V lookup: CDR1 SEHNR, CDR2 FQNEAQ (reference sequence). Full variable domain (missing parts from reference TRBV7-9 and TRBJ2-7): DTGVSQNPRHKITKRGQNVTFRCDPISEHNRLYWYRQTLGQGPEFLTYFQNEAQLEKSRLLSDRFSAERPKGSFSTLEIQRTEQGDSAMYLCASSWDRLTYEQYFGPGTRLTVT.

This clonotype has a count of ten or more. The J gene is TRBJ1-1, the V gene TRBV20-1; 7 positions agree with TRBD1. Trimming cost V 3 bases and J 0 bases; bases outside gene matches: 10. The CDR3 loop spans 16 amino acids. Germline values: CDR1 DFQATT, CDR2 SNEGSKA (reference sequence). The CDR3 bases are TGCAGTGCTAGGGATAATGAGGGACAGCTGAACACTGAAGCTTTCTTT. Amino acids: CSARDNEGQLNTEAFF.

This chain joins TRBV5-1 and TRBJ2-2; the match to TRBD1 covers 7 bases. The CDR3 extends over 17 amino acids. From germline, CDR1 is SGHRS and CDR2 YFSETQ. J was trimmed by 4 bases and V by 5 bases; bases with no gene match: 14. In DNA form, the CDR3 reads TGCGCCAGCAGAAATGACAGGGTTTCATTCGGCACCGGGGAGCTGTTTTTT. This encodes CASRNDRVSFGTGELFF.

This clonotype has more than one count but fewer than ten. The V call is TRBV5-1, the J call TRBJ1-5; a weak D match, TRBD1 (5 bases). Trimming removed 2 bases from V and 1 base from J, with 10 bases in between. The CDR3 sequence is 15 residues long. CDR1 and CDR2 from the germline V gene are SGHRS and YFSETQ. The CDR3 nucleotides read TGCGCCAGCAGCTTTGAAGGGGTAAGCAATCAGCCCCAGCATTTT. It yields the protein CASSFEGVSNQPQHF.

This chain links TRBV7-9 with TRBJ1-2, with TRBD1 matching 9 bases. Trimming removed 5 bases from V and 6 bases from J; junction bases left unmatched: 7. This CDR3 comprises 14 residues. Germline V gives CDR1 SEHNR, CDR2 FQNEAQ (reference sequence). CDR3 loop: CASSVGQGINGYTF. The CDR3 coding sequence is TGTGCCAGCAGCGTTGGACAGGGGATAAATGGCTACACCTTC.

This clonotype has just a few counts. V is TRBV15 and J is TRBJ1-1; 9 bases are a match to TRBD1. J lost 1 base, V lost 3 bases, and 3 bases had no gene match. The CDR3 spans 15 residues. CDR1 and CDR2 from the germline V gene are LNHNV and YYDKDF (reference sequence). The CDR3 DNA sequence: TGTGCCACCAGCAGGAAGACAGGGGGGAACACTGAAGCTTTCTTT. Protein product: CATSRKTGGNTEAFF.

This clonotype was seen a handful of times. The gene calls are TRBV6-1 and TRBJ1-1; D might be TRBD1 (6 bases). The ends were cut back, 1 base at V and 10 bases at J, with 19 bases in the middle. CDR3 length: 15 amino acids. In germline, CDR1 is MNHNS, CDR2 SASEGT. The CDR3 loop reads CASSEGGTPRLAAFF. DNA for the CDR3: TGTGCCAGCAGTGAAGGGGGGACACCGCGGTTGGCAGCTTTCTTT.

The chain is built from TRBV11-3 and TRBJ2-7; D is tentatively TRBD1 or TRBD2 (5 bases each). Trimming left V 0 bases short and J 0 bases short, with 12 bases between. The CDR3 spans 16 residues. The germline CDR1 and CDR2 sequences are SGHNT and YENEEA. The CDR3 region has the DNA TGTGCCAGCAGCTTAGATATGGGACCCTCCTCCTACGAGCAGTACTTC. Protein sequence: CASSLDMGPSSYEQYF.

This chain's CDR3 is CASTGTYSSTDTQYF. The CDR3 DNA reads TGTGCCAGTACCGGGACTTACTCTAGCACAGATACGCAGTATTTT. The gene calls are TRBV2 and TRBJ2-3; D is perhaps TRBD2 (6 bases). This CDR3 has 15 amino acids. The V gene lost 9 bases and the J gene lost 0 bases, with 16 bases spanning the gap. Germline CDR1 is SNHLY and CDR2 is FYNNEI.

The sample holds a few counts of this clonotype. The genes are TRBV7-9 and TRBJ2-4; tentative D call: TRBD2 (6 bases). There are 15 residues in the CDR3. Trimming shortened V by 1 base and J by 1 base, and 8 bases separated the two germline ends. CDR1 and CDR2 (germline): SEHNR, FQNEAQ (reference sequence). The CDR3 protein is CASSLVSGAKNIQYF. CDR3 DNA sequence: TGTGCCAGCAGCTTAGTGAGCGGGGCCAAAAACATTCAGTACTTC. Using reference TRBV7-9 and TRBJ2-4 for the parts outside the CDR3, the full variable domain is DTGVSQNPRHKITKRGQNVTFRCDPISEHNRLYWYRQTLGQGPEFLTYFQNEAQLEKSRLLSDRFSAERPKGSFSTLEIQRTEQGDSAMYLCASSLVSGAKNIQYFGAGTRLSVL.

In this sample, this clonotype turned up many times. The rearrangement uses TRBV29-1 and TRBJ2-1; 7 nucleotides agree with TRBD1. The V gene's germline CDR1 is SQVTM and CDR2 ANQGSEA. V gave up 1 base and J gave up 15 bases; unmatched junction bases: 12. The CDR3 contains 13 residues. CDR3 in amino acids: CSVEAWDSFDLFF. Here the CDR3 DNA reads TGCAGCGTTGAAGCGTGGGACAGTTTTGATCTGTTCTTC.

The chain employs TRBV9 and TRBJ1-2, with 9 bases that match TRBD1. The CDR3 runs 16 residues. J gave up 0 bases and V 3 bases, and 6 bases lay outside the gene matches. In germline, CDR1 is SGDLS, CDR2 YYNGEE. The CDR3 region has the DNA TGTGCCAGCAGCGGAACAGGGGGCGCCTCTAACTATGGCTACACCTTC. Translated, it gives CASSGTGGASNYGYTF.

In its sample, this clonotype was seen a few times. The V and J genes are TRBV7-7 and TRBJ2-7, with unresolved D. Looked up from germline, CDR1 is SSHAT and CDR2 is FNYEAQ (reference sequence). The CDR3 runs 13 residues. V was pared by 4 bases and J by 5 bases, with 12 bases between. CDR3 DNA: TGTGCCAGCAGCTGGCGATTTGGCGACGAGCAGTACGTC. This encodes CASSWRFGDEQYV.

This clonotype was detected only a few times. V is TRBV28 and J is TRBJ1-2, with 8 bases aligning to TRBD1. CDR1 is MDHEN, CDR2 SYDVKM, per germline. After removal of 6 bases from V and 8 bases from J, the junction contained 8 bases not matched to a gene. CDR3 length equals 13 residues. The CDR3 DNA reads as TGTGCCAGCAGAAAGCAGGGGGCTGCGGGCTACACCTTC. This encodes CASRKQGAAGYTF.